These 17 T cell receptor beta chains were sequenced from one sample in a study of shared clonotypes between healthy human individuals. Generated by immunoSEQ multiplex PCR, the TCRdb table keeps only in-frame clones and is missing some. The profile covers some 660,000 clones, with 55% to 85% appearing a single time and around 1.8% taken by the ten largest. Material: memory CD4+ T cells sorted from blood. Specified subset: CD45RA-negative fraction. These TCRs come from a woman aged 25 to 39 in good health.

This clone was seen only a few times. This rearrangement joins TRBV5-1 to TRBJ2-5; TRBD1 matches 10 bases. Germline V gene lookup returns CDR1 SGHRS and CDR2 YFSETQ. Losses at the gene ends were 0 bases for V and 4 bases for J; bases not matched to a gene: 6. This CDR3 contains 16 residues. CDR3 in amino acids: CASSLGATGGGETQYF. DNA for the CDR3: TGCGCCAGCAGCTTGGGAGCGACAGGGGGCGGAGAGACCCAGTACTTC.

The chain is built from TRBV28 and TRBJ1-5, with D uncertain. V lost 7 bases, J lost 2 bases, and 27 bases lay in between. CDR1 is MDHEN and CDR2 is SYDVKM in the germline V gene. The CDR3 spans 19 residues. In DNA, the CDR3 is TGTGCCAGCACCGTCTCTCTGCTTGGGCAGCCCTATCGCAATCAGCCCCAGCATTTT. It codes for CASTVSLLGQPYRNQPQHF.

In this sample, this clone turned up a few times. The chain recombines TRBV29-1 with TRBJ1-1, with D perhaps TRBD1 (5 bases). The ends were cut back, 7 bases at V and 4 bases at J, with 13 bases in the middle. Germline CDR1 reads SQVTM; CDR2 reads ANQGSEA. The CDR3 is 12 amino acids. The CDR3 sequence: CSASGESTEAFF. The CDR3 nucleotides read TGCAGCGCGTCGGGGGAAAGCACTGAAGCTTTCTTT.

The CDR3 here is CASSSRLAGARGSYNEQFF. The CDR3 DNA is TGTGCCAGCAGCTCGCGACTAGCGGGAGCGAGGGGGTCCTACAATGAGCAGTTCTTC. The rearrangement joins TRBV7-2 to TRBJ2-1; 12 positions agree with TRBD2. V was clipped by 4 bases and J by 1 base; unmatched bases: 11. CDR3 length: 19 residues. The germline gives CDR1 SGHTA, CDR2 FQGNSA.

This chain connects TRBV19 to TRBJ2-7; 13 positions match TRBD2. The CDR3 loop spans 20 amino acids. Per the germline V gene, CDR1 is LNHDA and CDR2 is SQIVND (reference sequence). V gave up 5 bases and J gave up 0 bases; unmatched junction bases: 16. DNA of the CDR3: TGTGCCAGTAGTGCCAGGCCGGGACTAGCGGGAATAGGGGCCTCCTACGAGCAGTACTTC. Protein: CASSARPGLAGIGASYEQYF.

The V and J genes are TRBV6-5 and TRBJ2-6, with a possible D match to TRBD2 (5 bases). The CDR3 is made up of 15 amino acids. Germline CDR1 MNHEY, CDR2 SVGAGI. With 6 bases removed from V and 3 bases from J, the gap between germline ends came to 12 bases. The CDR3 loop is CASSWSGVGANVLTF. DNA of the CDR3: TGTGCCAGCAGCTGGTCCGGGGTTGGGGCCAACGTCCTGACTTTC.

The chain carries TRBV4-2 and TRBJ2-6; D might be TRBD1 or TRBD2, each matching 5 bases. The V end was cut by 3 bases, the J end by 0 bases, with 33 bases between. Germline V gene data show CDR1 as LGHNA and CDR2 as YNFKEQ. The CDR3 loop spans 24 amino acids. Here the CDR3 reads CASSQRGRRPDPTYLSSGANVLTF. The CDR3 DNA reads TGTGCCAGCAGCCAGAGGGGAAGACGACCGGACCCCACCTACCTAAGCTCTGGGGCCAACGTCCTGACTTTC.

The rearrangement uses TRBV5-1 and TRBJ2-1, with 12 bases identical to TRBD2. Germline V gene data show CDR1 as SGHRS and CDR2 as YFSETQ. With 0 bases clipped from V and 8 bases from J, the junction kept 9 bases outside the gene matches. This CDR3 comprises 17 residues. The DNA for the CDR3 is TGCGCCAGCAGCTTGGCCATTAGACTAGCGGGAGACTATGAGCAGTTCTTC. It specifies CASSLAIRLAGDYEQFF.

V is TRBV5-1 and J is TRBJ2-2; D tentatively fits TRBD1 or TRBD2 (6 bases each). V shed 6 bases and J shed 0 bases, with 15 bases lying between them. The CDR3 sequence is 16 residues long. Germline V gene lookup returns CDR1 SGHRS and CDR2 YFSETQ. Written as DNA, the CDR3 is TGCGCCAGCAACCTGAGGGGGGCTCCGAACACCGGGGAGCTGTTTTTT. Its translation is CASNLRGAPNTGELFF.

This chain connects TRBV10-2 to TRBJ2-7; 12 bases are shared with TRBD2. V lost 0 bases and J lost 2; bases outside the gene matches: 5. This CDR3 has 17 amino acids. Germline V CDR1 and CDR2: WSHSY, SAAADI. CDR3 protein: CASSESGTSGYPYEQYF. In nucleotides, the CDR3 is TGCGCCAGCAGTGAGTCAGGGACTAGCGGGTACCCCTACGAGCAGTACTTC.

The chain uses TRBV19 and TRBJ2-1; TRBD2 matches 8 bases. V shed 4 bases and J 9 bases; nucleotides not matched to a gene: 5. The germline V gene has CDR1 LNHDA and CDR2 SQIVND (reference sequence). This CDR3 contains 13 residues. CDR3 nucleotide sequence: TGTGCCAGTAGTACAAGCGGGAGAAGTGAGCAGTTCTTC. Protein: CASSTSGRSEQFF.

CDR3 coding DNA: TGTGCCAGCAGCTTAGATGGTACGCTTGGCGGGAGGGACACCGGGGAGCTGTTTTTT. Translation gives CASSLDGTLGGRDTGELFF. V gene TRBV11-2 combines with J gene TRBJ2-2, with 9 bases aligning to TRBD2. J was trimmed by 3 bases and V by 0 bases; bases with no gene match: 11. Germline loops: CDR1 SGHAT, CDR2 FQNNGV. This CDR3 is built from 19 residues. Filled out from reference TRBV11-2 and TRBJ2-2, the complete variable domain reads EAGVAQSPRYKIIEKRQSVAFWCNPISGHATLYWYQQILGQGPKLLIQFQNNGVVDDSQLPKDRFSAERLKGVDSTLKIQPAKLEDSAVYLCASSLDGTLGGRDTGELFFGEGSRLTVL.

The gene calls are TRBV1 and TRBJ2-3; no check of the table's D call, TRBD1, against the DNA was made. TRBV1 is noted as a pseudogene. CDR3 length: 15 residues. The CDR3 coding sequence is TGCACCAGCAGCCTCTTGATCAGGATCACAGATACGCAGTATTTT. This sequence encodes CTSSLLIRITDTQYF.

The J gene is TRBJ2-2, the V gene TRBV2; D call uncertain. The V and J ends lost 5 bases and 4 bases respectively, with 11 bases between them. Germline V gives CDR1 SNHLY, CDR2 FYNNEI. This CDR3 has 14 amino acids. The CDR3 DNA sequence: TGTGCCAGCAGTCCCCGGGTGGCCACCGGGGAGCTGTTTTTT. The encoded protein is CASSPRVATGELFF.

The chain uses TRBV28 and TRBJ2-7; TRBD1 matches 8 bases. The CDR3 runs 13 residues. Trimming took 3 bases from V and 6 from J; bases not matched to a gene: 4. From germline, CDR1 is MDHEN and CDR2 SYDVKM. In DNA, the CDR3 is TGTGCCAGCAGTTTGTGGACAGGGTTCGAGCAGTACTTC. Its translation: CASSLWTGFEQYF.

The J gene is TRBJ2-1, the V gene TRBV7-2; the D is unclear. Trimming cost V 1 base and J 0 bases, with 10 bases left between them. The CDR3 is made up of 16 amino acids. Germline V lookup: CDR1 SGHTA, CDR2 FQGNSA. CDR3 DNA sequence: TGTGCCAGCAGCTTAGTTAGCCAGAGCTCCTACAATGAGCAGTTCTTC. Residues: CASSLVSQSSYNEQFF.

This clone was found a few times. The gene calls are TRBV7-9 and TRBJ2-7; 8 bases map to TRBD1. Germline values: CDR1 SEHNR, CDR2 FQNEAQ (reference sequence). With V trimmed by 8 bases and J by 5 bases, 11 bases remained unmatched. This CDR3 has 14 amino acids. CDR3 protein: CASFTSGQVDEQYF. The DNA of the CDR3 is TGTGCCAGCTTTACCTCGGGACAGGTTGACGAGCAGTACTTC.